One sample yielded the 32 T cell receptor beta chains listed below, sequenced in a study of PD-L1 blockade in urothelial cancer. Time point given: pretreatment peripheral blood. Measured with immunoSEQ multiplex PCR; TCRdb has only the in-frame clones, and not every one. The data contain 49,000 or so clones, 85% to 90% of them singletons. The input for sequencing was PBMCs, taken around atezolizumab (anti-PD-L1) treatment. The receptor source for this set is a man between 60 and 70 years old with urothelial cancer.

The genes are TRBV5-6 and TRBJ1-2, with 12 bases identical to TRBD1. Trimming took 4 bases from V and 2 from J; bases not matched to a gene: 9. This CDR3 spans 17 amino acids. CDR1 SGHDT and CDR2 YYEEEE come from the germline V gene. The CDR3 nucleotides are TGTGCCAGCAGCCCCGGGACAGGGGGCCGAGGAAACTATGGCTACACCTTC. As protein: CASSPGTGGRGNYGYTF.

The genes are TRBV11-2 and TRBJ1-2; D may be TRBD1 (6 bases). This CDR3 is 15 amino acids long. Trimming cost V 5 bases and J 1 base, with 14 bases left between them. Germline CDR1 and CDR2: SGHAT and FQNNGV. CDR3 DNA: TGTGCCAGCAGCCAGGGGACTACCTTTAACTATGGCTACACCTTC. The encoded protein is CASSQGTTFNYGYTF.

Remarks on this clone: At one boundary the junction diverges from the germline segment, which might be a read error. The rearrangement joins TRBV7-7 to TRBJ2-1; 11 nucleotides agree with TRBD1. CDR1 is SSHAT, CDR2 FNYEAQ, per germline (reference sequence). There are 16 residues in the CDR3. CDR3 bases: TGTGCTAGCAGCTTAGGCGGGACAGGGGGCTACAATGAGCAGTTCTTC. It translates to CASSLGGTGGYNEQFF.

The CDR3 bases are TGCGCCAGCAGCTTGGATCGGGGGGGCACTGAAGCTTTCTTT. This translates into CASSLDRGGTEAFF. The chain uses TRBV5-1 and TRBJ1-1, with D maybe TRBD1 (5 bases). The CDR3 is 14 amino acids. The V and J ends lost 0 bases and 4 bases respectively, with 10 bases between them. Per the germline V gene, CDR1 is SGHRS and CDR2 is YFSETQ.

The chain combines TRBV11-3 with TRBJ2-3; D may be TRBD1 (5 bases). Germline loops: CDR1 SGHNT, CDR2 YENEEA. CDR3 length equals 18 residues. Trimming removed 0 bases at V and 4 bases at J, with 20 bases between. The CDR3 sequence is CASSLDPLAGLGADTQYF. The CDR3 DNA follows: TGTGCCAGCAGCTTAGATCCTCTGGCAGGGCTAGGGGCAGATACGCAGTATTTT. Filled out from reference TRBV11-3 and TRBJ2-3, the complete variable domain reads EAGVVQSPRYKIIEKKQPVAFWCNPISGHNTLYWYLQNLGQGPELLIRYENEEAVDDSQLPKDRFSAERLKGVDSTLKIQPAELGDSAVYLCASSLDPLAGLGADTQYFGPGTRLTVL.

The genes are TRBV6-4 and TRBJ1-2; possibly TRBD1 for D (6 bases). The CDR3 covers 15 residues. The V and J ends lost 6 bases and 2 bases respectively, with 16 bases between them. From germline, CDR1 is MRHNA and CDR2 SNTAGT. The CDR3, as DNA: TGTGCCAGCAGGGCACAGGGAAAAGGGAACTATGGCTACACCTTC. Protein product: CASRAQGKGNYGYTF.

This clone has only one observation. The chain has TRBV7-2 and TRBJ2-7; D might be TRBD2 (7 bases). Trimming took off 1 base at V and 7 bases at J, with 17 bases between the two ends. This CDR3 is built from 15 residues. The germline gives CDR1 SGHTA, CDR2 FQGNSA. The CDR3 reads CASSLDGGLLGEQYF. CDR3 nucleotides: TGTGCCAGCAGCTTAGACGGGGGGCTCTTAGGTGAGCAGTACTTC.

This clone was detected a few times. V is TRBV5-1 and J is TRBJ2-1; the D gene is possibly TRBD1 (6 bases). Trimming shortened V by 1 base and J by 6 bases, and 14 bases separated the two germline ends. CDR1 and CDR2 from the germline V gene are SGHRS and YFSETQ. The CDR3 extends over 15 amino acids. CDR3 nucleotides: TGCGCCAGCAGCTTGAGGACAGACCGAATCAATGAGCAGTTCTTC. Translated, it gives CASSLRTDRINEQFF.

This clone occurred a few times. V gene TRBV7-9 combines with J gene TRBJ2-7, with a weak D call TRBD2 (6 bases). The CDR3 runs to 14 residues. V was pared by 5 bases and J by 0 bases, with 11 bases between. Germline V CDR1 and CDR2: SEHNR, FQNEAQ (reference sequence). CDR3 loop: CASSPSARSYEQYF. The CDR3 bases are TGTGCCAGCAGCCCTAGCGCCCGCTCCTACGAGCAGTACTTC.

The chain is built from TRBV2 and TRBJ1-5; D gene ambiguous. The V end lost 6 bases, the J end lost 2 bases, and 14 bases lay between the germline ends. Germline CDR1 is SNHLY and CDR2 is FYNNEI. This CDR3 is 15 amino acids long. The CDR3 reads CASRGGRTRNQPQHF. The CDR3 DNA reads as TGTGCCAGCAGGGGTGGACGGACTCGCAATCAGCCCCAGCATTTT.

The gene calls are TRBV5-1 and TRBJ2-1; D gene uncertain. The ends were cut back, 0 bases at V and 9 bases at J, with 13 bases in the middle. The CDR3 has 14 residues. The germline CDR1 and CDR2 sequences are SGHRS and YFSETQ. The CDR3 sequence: CASSLDPGMGEQFF. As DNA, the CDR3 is TGCGCCAGCAGCTTGGATCCGGGTATGGGTGAGCAGTTCTTC.

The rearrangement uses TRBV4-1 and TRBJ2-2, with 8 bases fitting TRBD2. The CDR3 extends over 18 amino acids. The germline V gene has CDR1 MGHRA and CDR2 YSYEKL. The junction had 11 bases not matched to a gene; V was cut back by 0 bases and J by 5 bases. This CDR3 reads CASSQDIAGSARTGELFF. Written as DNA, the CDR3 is TGCGCCAGCAGCCAAGATATAGCGGGGTCCGCGAGGACCGGGGAGCTGTTTTTT.

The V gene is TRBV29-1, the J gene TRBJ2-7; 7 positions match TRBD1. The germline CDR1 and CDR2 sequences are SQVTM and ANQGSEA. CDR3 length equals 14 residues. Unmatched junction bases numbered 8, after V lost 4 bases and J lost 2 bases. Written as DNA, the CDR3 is TGCAGCGTTGGGAGGCGACAGGGCGCCTACGAGCAGTACTTC. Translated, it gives CSVGRRQGAYEQYF.

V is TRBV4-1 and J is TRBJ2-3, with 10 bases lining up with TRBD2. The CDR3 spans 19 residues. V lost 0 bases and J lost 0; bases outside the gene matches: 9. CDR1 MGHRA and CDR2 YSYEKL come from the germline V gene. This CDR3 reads CASSQDASGGARSTDTQYF. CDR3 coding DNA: TGCGCCAGCAGCCAAGATGCCAGCGGGGGGGCCAGGAGCACAGATACGCAGTATTTT.

This CDR3 is CASATGTDTQYF. The CDR3 DNA follows: TGTGCCAGCGCGACAGGGACAGATACGCAGTATTTT. V is TRBV7-9 and J is TRBJ2-3; TRBD1 aligns across 7 bases. The V segment lost 8 bases and the J segment 3 bases; nucleotides outside the gene matches: 2. The CDR3 contains 12 residues. Germline assignment: CDR1 SEHNR and CDR2 FQNEAQ (reference sequence).

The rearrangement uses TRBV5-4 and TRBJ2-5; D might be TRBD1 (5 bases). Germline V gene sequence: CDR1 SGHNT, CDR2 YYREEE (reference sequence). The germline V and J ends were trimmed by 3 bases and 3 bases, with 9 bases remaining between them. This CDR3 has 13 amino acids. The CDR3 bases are TGTGCCAGCAGCTATGACAGAGAAGAGACCCAGTACTTC. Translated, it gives CASSYDREETQYF.

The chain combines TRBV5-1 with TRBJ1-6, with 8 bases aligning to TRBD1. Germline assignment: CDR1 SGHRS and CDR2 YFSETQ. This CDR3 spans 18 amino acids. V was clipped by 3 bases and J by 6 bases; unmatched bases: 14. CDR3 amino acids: CASSWALTGQGGNSPLHF. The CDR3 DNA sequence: TGCGCCAGCAGCTGGGCCCTGACTGGACAGGGTGGTAATTCACCCCTCCACTTT.

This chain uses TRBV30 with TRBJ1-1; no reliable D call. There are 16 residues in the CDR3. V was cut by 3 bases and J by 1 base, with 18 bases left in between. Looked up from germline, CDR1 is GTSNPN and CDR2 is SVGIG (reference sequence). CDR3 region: CAWSYIKFGANTEAFF. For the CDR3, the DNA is TGTGCCTGGAGCTACATTAAATTCGGAGCGAACACTGAAGCTTTCTTT.

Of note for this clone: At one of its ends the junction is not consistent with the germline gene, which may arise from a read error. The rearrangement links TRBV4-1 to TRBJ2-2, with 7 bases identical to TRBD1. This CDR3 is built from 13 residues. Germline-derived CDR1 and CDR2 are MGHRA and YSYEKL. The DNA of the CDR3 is TGCGCCAGCAGGGACAGGAACGCCGGGGAGCTGTTTTTT. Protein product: CASRDRNAGELFF.

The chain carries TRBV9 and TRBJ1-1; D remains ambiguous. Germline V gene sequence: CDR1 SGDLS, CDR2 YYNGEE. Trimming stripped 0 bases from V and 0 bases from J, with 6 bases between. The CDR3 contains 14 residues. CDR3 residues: CASSVDSMNTEAFF. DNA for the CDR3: TGTGCCAGCAGCGTAGACAGCATGAACACTGAAGCTTTCTTT.

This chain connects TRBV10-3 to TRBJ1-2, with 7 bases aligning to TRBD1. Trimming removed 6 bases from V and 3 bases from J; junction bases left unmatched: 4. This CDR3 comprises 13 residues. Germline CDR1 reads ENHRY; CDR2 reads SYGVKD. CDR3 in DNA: TGTGCCATCAGGGATGACAGGGACTATGGCTACACCTTC. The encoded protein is CAIRDDRDYGYTF.

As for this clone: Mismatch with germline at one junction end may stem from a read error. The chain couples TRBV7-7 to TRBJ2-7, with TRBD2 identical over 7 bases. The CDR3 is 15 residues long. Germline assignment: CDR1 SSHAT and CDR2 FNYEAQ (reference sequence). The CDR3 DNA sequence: TGTGCTAGCAGCTTAGCAAACGGACTAGACTACGAGCAGTACTTC. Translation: CASSLANGLDYEQYF.

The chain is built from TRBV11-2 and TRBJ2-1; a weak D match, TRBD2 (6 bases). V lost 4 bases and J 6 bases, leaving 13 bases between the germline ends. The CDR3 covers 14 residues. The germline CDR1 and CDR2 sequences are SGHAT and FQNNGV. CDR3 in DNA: TGTGCCAGCAGCTGGGACTCCCTCCGCAATGAGCAGTTCTTC. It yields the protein CASSWDSLRNEQFF.

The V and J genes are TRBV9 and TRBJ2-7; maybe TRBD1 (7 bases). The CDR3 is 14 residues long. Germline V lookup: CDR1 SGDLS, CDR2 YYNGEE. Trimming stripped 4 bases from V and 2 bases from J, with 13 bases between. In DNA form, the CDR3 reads TGTGCCAGCAGCCCGGGGGACAGTACCTACGAGCAGTACTTC. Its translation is CASSPGDSTYEQYF. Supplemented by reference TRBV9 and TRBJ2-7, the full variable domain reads DSGVTQTPKHLITATGQRVTLRCSPRSGDLSVYWYQQSLDQGLQFLIQYYNGEERAKGNILERFSAQQFPDLHSELNLSSLELGDSALYFCASSPGDSTYEQYFGPGTRLTVT.

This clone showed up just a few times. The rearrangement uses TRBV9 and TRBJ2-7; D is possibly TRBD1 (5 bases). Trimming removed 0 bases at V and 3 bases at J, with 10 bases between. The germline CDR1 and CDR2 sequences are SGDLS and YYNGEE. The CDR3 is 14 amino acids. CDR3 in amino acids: CASSVGGRNYEQYF. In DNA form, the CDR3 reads TGTGCCAGCAGCGTAGGGGGCCGAAACTACGAGCAGTACTTC.

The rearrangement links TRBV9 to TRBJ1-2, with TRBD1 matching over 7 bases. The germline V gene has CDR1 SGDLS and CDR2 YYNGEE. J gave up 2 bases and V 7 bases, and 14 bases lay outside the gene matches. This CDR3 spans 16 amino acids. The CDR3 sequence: CASGSGTVSTNYGYTF. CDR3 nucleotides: TGTGCCAGCGGGTCAGGGACAGTTTCCACCAACTATGGCTACACCTTC.

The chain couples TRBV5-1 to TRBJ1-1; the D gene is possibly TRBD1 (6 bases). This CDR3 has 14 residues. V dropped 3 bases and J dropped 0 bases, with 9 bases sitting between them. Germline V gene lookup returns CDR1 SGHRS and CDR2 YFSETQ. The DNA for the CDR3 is TGCGCCAGCAGCTCAGGGGACATGAACACTGAAGCTTTCTTT. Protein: CASSSGDMNTEAFF.

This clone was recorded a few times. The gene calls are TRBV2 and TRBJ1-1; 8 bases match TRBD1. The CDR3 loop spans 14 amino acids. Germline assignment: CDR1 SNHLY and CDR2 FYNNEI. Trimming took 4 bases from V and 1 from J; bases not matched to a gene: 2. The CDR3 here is CASSVDRENTEAFF. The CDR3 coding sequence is TGTGCCAGCAGTGTGGACAGGGAGAACACTGAAGCTTTCTTT.

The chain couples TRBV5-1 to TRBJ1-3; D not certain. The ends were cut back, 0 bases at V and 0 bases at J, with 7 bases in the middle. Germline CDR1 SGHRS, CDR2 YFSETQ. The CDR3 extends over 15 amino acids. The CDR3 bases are TGCGCCAGCAGCTTGGACAGTTACTCTGGAAACACCATATATTTT. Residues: CASSLDSYSGNTIYF.

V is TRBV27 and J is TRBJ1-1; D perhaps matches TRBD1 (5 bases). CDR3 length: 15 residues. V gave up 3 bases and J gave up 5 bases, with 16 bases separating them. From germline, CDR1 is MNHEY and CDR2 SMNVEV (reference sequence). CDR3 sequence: CASSFGSQGGTEAFF. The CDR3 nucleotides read TGTGCCAGCAGTTTCGGGTCCCAGGGAGGGACTGAAGCTTTCTTT.

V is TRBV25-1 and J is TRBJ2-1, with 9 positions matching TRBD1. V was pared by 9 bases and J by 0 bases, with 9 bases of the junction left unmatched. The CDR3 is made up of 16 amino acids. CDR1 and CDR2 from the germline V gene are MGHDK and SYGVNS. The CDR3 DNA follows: TGTGCCAGTTCGGACAGGGGACCGAGCTCCTACAATGAGCAGTTCTTC. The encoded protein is CASSDRGPSSYNEQFF.

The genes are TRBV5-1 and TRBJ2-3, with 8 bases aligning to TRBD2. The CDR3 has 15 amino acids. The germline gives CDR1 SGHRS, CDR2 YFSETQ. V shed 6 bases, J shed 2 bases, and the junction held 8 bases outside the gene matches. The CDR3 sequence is CASTPGTRPTDTQYF. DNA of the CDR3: TGCGCCAGCACCCCAGGGACTAGACCCACAGATACGCAGTATTTT. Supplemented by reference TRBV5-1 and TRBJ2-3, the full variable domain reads KAGVTQTPRYLIKTRGQQVTLSCSPISGHRSVSWYQQTPGQGLQFLFEYFSETQRNKGNFPGRFSGRQFSNSRSEMNVSTLELGDSALYLCASTPGTRPTDTQYFGPGTRLTVL.